This entry describes one TCR beta chain. Its antigen is as yet unknown. Measured with immunoSEQ multiplex PCR; TCRdb has only the in-frame clones, and not every one. The sample contains about 68,000 clones, 80% of which appear only once. Sequencing was preceded by expansion of antigen-specific CD4+ T cells with viral peptide pools in the ViraFEST assay. Cells that had been cultured for 10 days were the source of isolated CD4+ T cells. Prior SARS-CoV-2 infection was absent in the vaccine recipients, as shown by negative nucleocapsid antibodies. This entry comes from a study of vaccination effects on CD4 cells after COVID-19. Study-wide background: Vaccination of participants consisted of two doses of either the BNT162b2 or mRNA-1273 vaccine.

Study-wide results and caveats: In vaccinees who were healthy, merely 1 out of 255 vaccine-induced clones cross-reacted with common cold coronaviruses.

This TCR derives from a human donor who received a COVID-19 vaccine. The input for sequencing was CD4+ T cells from PBMCs cultured with SARS-CoV-2 spike peptides, taken before COVID-19 vaccination.

The CDR3 DNA is TGCGCCAGCAGCTTGCAGGCCGACAATGAGCAGTTCTTC. Residues: CASSLQADNEQFF. The chain employs TRBV5-1 and TRBJ2-1; D is unresolved. Germline lookup yields CDR1 SGHRS and CDR2 YFSETQ. This CDR3 has 13 amino acids. Trimming stripped 1 base from V and 5 bases from J, with 7 bases between.